The clone carrying this T cell receptor (beta chain) was counted once. Its specificity is not known. They built TCR cDNA with 5'RACE template switching, a step that put in a universal primer site and UMIs. TCRdb independently ran MiXCR on the 5' RACE reads; one entry per CDR3 protein. The table shows more than 350,000 distinct CDR3 sequences, with roughly 12% occurring only once. The data derive from a study of T cells after yellow fever vaccination. The length of the CDR3 is 13 residues. V lost 5 bases, J lost 0 bases, and 10 bases lay in between. Per germline, CDR1 SQVTM and CDR2 ANQGSEA. Findings and limits, study-wide: Abundant clonotypes from the bulk population could have been carried over as contaminants into FACS-sorted repertoires. Faster peaking, at day 5 versus 15, marked a secondary response that was weaker. Post-booster repertoires again held most primary-vaccination clones (approximately 96% CD4, roughly 88% CD8).

The source of this sequence is a man younger than 35 who received the YFV17D yellow fever vaccine. The sequencing used PBMCs, collected on the day of the first yellow fever vaccination. The chain joins TRBV29-1 to TRBJ1-2, with D unresolved. The CDR3 DNA reads TGCAGCGTTTACCAGGTGACTAACTATGGCTACACCTTC. Its protein product is CSVYQVTNYGYTF.